One sample yielded the 12 T cell receptor beta chains listed below, sequenced in a study of cytomegalovirus exposure and HLA in healthy donors listed by TCRdb under 2017. The library was built by means of the immunoSEQ multiplex PCR assay. A mixture of 60 forward primers for TCR Vbeta segments and 13 reverse primers for TCR Jbeta segments was used in the multiplex PCR. Entries here come from immuneACCESS through TCRdb and include only in-frame sequences with V and J called. Some clones fail to appear in such tables; in the studies checked, an unresolved V gene covers under half of the shortfall, and the cause of the remainder is unknown. This sample holds 150,000 to 200,000 clones; roughly 83% were observed only once. Jointly, the top ten make up approximately 2.4% of the sample. Sequenced material: PBMCs. These TCRs come from a woman between 50 and 59 years old in good health and CMV-seronegative.

The gene calls are TRBV7-2 and TRBJ2-5; D unclear. The CDR3 covers 13 residues. The germline CDR1 and CDR2 sequences are SGHTA and FQGNSA. V lost 2 bases to trimming and J lost 5 bases, with 9 bases between them. This chain's CDR3 is CASSLLDGETQYF. CDR3 DNA sequence: TGTGCCAGCAGCTTACTAGACGGCGAGACCCAGTACTTC. Filled out from reference TRBV7-2 and TRBJ2-5, the complete variable domain reads GAGVSQSPSNKVTEKGKDVELRCDPISGHTALYWYRQSLGQGLEFLIYFQGNSAPDKSGLPSDRFSAERTGGSVSTLTIQRTQQEDSAVYLCASSLLDGETQYFGPGTRLLVL.

The chain couples TRBV4-1 to TRBJ2-4; D gene unclear. Trimming cost V 1 base and J 0 bases, with 7 bases left between them. The germline gives CDR1 MGHRA, CDR2 YSYEKL. The CDR3 is 15 residues long. CDR3 amino acids: CASSQVAEAKNIQYF. CDR3 sequence (DNA): TGCGCCAGCAGCCAAGTGGCGGAAGCCAAAAACATTCAGTACTTC.

This clone came up a few times. The chain employs TRBV2 and TRBJ2-1; D unresolved. Germline V lookup: CDR1 SNHLY, CDR2 FYNNEI. V lost 1 base, J lost 6 bases, and 16 bases lay in between. The CDR3 extends over 16 amino acids. This chain's CDR3 is CASSEDGRQKSNEQFF. CDR3 bases: TGTGCCAGCAGTGAAGATGGTCGTCAGAAGTCCAATGAGCAGTTCTTC.

V usage is TRBV28 and J usage is TRBJ1-5; no clear D gene. The CDR3 totals 14 residues. V gave up 3 bases and J gave up 4 bases, with 10 bases separating them. Germline-derived CDR1 and CDR2 are MDHEN and SYDVKM. The CDR3 bases are TGTGCCAGCAGTTTGGGGAGCATAAATCAGCCCCAGCATTTT. This sequence encodes CASSLGSINQPQHF.

Comments on this clone: Relative to the germline gene, one junction end is altered; a read error may explain this. The same CDR3 arises from other DNA sequences in this sample as well. The gene calls are TRBV10-1 and TRBJ1-6, with D hard to call. CDR3 length equals 14 residues. Germline-derived CDR1 and CDR2 are WNHNN and SYGVQD (reference sequence). The CDR3 protein is CASRAVKDNSPLHF. CDR3 DNA: TGCGCCAGCAGGGCAGTCAAAGATAATTCCCCCCTCCACTTT.

In this sample, this clone turned up once. The J gene is TRBJ2-1, the V gene TRBV18, with TRBD2 as a possible D gene (6 bases). The CDR3 contains 16 residues. The ends were cut back, 2 bases at V and 1 base at J, with 12 bases in the middle. Germline V gene data show CDR1 as KGHSH and CDR2 as LQKENI. The CDR3 sequence: CASSPFGGESYNEQFF. In DNA form, the CDR3 reads TGTGCCAGCTCACCATTCGGCGGGGAGTCCTACAATGAGCAGTTCTTC. The full variable domain, in which reference TRBV18 and TRBJ2-1 provide the parts outside the CDR3, is NAGVMQNPRHLVRRRGQEARLRCSPMKGHSHVYWYRQLPEEGLKFMVYLQKENIIDESGMPKERFSAEFPKEGPSILRIQQVVRGDSAAYFCASSPFGGESYNEQFFGPGTRLTVL.

The gene calls are TRBV6-1 and TRBJ1-1, with D unresolved. The CDR3 is made up of 11 amino acids. Germline-derived CDR1 and CDR2 are MNHNS and SASEGT. V dropped 6 bases and J dropped 7 bases, with 9 bases sitting between them. CDR3 residues: CASSAVVEAFF. The CDR3, as DNA: TGTGCCAGCAGCGCGGTCGTTGAAGCTTTCTTT.

CDR3 coding DNA: TGTGCCAGCAGTCCACTAGCGGGCACCGGGGAGCTGTTTTTT. It is translated as CASSPLAGTGELFF. The chain is built from TRBV27 and TRBJ2-2, with 9 bases identical to TRBD2. The CDR3 contains 14 residues. V lost 5 bases and J lost 4; bases outside the gene matches: 2. CDR1 MNHEY and CDR2 SMNVEV come from the germline V gene (reference sequence).

V and J are TRBV27 and TRBJ1-6; D ambiguous. Germline V gene sequence: CDR1 MNHEY, CDR2 SMNVEV (reference sequence). V lost 6 bases and J 3 bases, leaving 15 bases between the germline ends. This CDR3 contains 16 residues. The CDR3 nucleotides read TGTGCCAGCAGCCGACTCGGAGGGAGCTATAATTCACCCCTCCACTTT. Encoded protein: CASSRLGGSYNSPLHF.

The gene calls are TRBV6-5 and TRBJ2-7; TRBD2 aligns across 12 bases. The junction had 7 bases not matched to a gene; V was cut back by 2 bases and J by 5 bases. Germline-derived CDR1 and CDR2 are MNHEY and SVGAGI. The CDR3 is 16 amino acids. The CDR3 protein is CASSYTGTSGSDEQYF. CDR3 DNA: TGTGCCAGCAGTTACACCGGGACTAGCGGGTCGGACGAGCAGTACTTC.

CDR3 DNA sequence: TGTGCCAGCAGAATCGACAAGAACTACGAGCAGTACTTC. It encodes CASRIDKNYEQYF. The rearrangement links TRBV28 to TRBJ2-7; D not resolved. This CDR3 has 13 amino acids. CDR1 and CDR2 from the germline V gene are MDHEN and SYDVKM. The V end was cut by 6 bases, the J end by 3 bases, with 12 bases between.

The rearrangement uses TRBV7-8 and TRBJ1-2; weak D call: TRBD1 (5 bases). Germline V CDR1 and CDR2: SGHVS, FQNEAQ. The V end lost 1 base, the J end lost 0 bases, and 15 bases lay between the germline ends. This CDR3 has 17 amino acids. The CDR3 sequence is CASSLGTGGNANYGYTF. The DNA for the CDR3 is TGTGCCAGCAGCTTAGGGACGGGGGGAAATGCTAACTATGGCTACACCTTC.